A selection of T cell receptor beta chains follows, all from one sample in a study of cytomegalovirus exposure and HLA in healthy donors. Only in-frame clones appear in the TCRdb table, and some are missing; sequencing was by immunoSEQ multiplex PCR. Among tens of thousands of clones listed, around 80% were seen once. Sequenced input: PBMCs. The receptors were sampled from a man aged 25-45 years in good health and CMV-seronegative. Each CDR3 is given with its conserved first and last residue. D genes are given only for firm matches. Not all rows give a size; the values are once, few, many and, for expanded clones, a class.

>-|TRBV9|-|TRBJ2-7
CASSARSDVRGEQYF
TGTGCCAGCAGCGCGAGGAGCGACGTAAGGGGAGAGCAGTACTTC
>TRBD2|TRBV4-2|-|TRBJ2-2
CASSQATSGGAVAGELFF
TGTGCCAGCAGCCAGGCGACTAGCGGGGGGGCCGTCGCCGGGGAGCTGTTTTTT
>-|TRBV7-3|-|TRBJ2-7
CASSFGPNVGGTYEQYF
TGTGCCAGCAGCTTCGGGCCGAACGTCGGGGGAACCTACGAGCAGTACTTC
>-|TRBV9|-|TRBJ2-2
CASSGGNGELFF
TGTGCCAGCAGCGGGGGCAACGGGGAGCTGTTTTTT
>-|TRBV27|once|TRBJ2-3
CASSFTYTDTQYF
TGTGCCAGCAGCTTCACCTACACAGATACGCAGTATTTT
>-|TRBV27|-|TRBJ2-3
CASSSFIRTDTQYF
TGTGCCAGCAGTTCCTTTATCCGCACAGATACGCAGTATTTT
>TRBD1|TRBV5-4|-|TRBJ2-2
CASSWQRQGIGELFF
TGTGCCAGCAGCTGGCAACGACAGGGAATCGGGGAGCTGTTTTTT
>-|TRBV7-3|few|TRBJ1-1
CASSRIGGRTKAEAFF
TGTGCCAGCAGCCGAATCGGGGGGCGAACTAAGGCTGAAGCTTTCTTT
>-|TRBV2|-|TRBJ2-5
CASSDGREETQYF
TGTGCCAGCAGTGACGGCAGGGAAGAGACCCAGTACTTC
>-|TRBV7-9|-|TRBJ2-7
CASSFAAPGTQNEQYF
TGTGCCAGCAGCTTTGCGGCCCCCGGGACACAAAACGAGCAGTACTTC
>-|TRBV2|-|TRBJ1-6
CATTAYNSPLHF
TGTGCCACTACGGCCTATAATTCACCCCTCCACTTT
>TRBD1|TRBV2|-|TRBJ1-2
CARGTGQNNYGYTF
TGTGCCAGGGGGACAGGACAGAATAACTATGGCTACACCTTC
>-|TRBV7-6|-|TRBJ1-4
CASSLEVAAEKLFF
TGTGCCAGCAGCTTAGAGGTCGCAGCGGAAAAACTGTTTTTT
>-|TRBV6-1|-|TRBJ1-1
CASSERVGGDTEAFF
TGTGCCAGCAGTGAGCGGGTGGGGGGAGACACTGAAGCTTTCTTT
>TRBD1|TRBV10-1|-|TRBJ1-3
CASSGGFDRVGNTIYF
TGCGCCAGCAGCGGCGGATTTGACAGGGTTGGAAACACCATATATTTT
>TRBD1|TRBV29-1|-|TRBJ1-5
CSARTGTGNQPQHF
TGCAGCGCCAGGACAGGAACTGGCAATCAGCCCCAGCATTTT
>-|TRBV19|-|TRBJ2-2
CATKRSAGSNTGELFF
TGTGCCACCAAGAGATCGGCGGGGTCGAACACCGGGGAGCTGTTTTTT
>TRBD1|TRBV7-2|-|TRBJ2-7
CASSLAGQHDEQYF
TGTGCCAGCAGCTTAGCGGGACAGCACGACGAGCAGTACTTC
>TRBD1|TRBV6-6|-|TRBJ1-5
CASSYWTGANQPQHF
TGTGCCAGCAGTTACTGGACAGGGGCTAATCAGCCCCAGCATTTT
>-|TRBV5-3|-|TRBJ1-1
CARSSRQSAEAFF
TGTGCCAGAAGCTCCAGACAGTCCGCTGAAGCTTTCTTT
>-|TRBV27|-|TRBJ2-3
CASNSQGDTQYF
TGTGCCAGCAACTCCCAGGGGGATACGCAGTATTTT
>-|TRBV5-1|-|TRBJ1-4
CASRLGGREDEKLFF
TGCGCCAGCAGGCTGGGCGGCAGGGAAGATGAAAAACTGTTTTTT
>-|TRBV7-9|-|TRBJ2-7
CASSLEDSYEQYF
TGTGCCAGCAGCTTAGAAGACAGTTACGAGCAGTACTTC
>-|TRBV2|-|TRBJ2-2
CASSDQGSNTGELFF
TGTGCCAGCAGTGACCAGGGATCGAACACCGGGGAGCTGTTTTTT
>-|TRBV5-6|-|TRBJ1-6
CASSFAPGQGNSPLHF
TGTGCCAGCAGCTTTGCCCCGGGGCAGGGGAATTCACCCCTCCACTTT
>-|TRBV6-5|once|TRBJ1-6
CASSPQGRNNPPLHF
TGTGCCAGCAGCCCTCAGGGTAGAAATAATCCACCCCTCCACTTT
>TRBD2|TRBV29-1|few|TRBJ2-7
CSVISGGTNSYEQYF
TGCAGCGTAATAAGCGGGGGGACTAACTCCTACGAGCAGTACTTC
>TRBD1|TRBV11-2|-|TRBJ2-3
CASTLDRGPDTQYF
TGTGCCAGCACCCTGGACAGGGGTCCAGATACGCAGTATTTT